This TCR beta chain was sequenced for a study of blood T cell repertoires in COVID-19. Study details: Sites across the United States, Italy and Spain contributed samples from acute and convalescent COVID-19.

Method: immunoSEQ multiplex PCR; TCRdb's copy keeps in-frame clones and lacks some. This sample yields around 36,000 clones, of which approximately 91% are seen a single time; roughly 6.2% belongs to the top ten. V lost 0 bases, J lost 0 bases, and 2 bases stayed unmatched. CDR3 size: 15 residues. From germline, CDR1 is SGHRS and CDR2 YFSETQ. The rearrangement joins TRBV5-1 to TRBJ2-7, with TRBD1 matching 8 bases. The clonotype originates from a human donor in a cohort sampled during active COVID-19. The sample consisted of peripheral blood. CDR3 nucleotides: TGCGCCAGCAGCTTGGTCACAGGGGGCTCCTACGAGCAGTACTTC. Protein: CASSLVTGGSYEQYF.